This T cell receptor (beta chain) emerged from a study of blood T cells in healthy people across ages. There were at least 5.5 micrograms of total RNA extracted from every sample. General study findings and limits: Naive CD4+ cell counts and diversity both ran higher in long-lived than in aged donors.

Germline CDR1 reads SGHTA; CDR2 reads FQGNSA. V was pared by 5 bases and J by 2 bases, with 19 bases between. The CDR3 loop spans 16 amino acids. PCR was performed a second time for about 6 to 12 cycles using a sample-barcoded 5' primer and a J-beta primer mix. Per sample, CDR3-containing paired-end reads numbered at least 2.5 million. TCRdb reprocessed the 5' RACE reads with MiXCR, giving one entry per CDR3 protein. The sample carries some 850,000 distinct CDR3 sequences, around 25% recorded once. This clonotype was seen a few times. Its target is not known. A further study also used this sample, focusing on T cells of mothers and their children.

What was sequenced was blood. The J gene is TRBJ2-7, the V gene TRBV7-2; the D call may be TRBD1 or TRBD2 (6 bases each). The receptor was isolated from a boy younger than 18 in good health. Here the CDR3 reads CASSLLGGQVAYEQYF. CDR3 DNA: TGTGCCAGCAGCCTCCTAGGGGGGCAGGTAGCCTACGAGCAGTACTTC.